These 3 T cell receptor beta chains were sequenced from one sample in a study of shared clonotypes between healthy human individuals. Clones were read by immunoSEQ multiplex PCR, and TCRdb kept only the in-frame ones, dropping some. The sample has around 700,000 clones, 74% seen once. The sequenced material came from memory CD4+ T cells sorted from blood. The sample's subset: CD45RA-negative fraction. The receptors shown here come from a young woman in good health.

The chain is built from TRBV28 and TRBJ1-2; TRBD1 is a possible D gene (5 bases). Trimming shortened V by 2 bases and J by 7 bases, and 11 bases separated the two germline ends. Germline CDR1 reads MDHEN; CDR2 reads SYDVKM. The CDR3 length is 13 residues. CDR3 loop: CASSLNGGTGYTF. Written as DNA, the CDR3 is TGTGCCAGCAGTTTAAACGGGGGGACTGGCTACACCTTC.

This CDR3 reads CASKNRNQPQHF. The CDR3 coding sequence is TGTGCCAGCAAGAACAGAAATCAGCCCCAGCATTTT. J is TRBJ1-5 and V is TRBV28, with no clear D. There are 12 residues in the CDR3. V was pared by 7 bases and J by 4 bases, with 8 bases between. The germline V gene encodes CDR1 MDHEN and CDR2 SYDVKM.

The chain links TRBV18 to TRBJ2-5; D is unclear. Trimming left V 6 bases short and J 3 bases short, with 8 bases between. CDR3 length equals 12 residues. Germline-derived CDR1 and CDR2 are KGHSH and LQKENI. Here the CDR3 reads CASSPKKETQYF. The CDR3 DNA reads TGTGCCAGCTCCCCGAAGAAAGAGACCCAGTACTTC.